This TCR beta chain was sequenced in a study of CD8 T cells in Susac syndrome. The CDR3 has 13 residues. Deletions cut 5 bases from V and 1 base from J, with 11 bases between. Germline V lookup: CDR1 SQVTM, CDR2 ANQGSEA. Reverse transcription of roughly 0.45 to 1 ug RNA was performed with random hexamers. Multiplex immunoSEQ PCR targeted 54 Vbeta and 13 Jbeta TCR beta segments. TCRdb fed the immunoSEQ multiplex PCR reads into MiXCR, producing one record per CDR3 protein. The table includes around 230,000 distinct CDR3 sequences, 95% detected once. TCR beta from blood CD8+ and CD4+ T cells was sequenced.

The chain is built from TRBV29-1 and TRBJ1-1, with D possibly matching TRBD1 (6 bases). The sample comprised CD4+ T cells from PBMCs. The sequence derives from a human donor with multiple sclerosis. The CDR3 region is CSVKGGWNTEAFF. In DNA form, the CDR3 reads TGCAGCGTTAAGGGGGGGTGGAACACTGAAGCTTTCTTT.